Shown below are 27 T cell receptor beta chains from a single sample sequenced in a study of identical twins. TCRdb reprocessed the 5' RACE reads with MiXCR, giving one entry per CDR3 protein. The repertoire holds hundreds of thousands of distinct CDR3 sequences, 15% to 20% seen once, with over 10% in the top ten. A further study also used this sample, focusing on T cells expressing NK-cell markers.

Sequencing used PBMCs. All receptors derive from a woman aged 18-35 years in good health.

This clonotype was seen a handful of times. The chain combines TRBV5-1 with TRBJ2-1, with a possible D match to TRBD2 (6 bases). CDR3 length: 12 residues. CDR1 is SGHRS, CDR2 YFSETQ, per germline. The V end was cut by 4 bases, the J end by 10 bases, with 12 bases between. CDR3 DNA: TGCGCCAGCAGCCGCGGGACTCTGGAGCAGTTCTTC. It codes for CASSRGTLEQFF.

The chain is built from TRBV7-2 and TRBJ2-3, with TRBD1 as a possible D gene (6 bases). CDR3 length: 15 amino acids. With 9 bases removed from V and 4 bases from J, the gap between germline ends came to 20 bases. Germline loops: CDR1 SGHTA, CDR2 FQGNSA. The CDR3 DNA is TGTGCCAGTGTCTTTAGGGGGTCTGGTCCAGATACGCAGTATTTT. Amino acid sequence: CASVFRGSGPDTQYF.

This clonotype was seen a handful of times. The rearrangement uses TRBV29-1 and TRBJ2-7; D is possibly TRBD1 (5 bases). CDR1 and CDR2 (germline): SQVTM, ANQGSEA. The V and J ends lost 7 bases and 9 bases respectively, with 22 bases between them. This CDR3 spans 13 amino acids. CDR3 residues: CSATDSQTFGQYF. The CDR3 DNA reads TGCAGCGCAACCGACAGCCAGACCTTCGGGCAGTACTTC.

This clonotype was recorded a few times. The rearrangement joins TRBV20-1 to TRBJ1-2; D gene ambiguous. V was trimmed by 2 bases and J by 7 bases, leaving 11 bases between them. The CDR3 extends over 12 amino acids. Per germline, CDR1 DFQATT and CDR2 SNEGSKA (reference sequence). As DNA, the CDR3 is TGCAGTGCTAGACGGGTCCCGGGTGGCTACACCTTC. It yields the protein CSARRVPGGYTF.

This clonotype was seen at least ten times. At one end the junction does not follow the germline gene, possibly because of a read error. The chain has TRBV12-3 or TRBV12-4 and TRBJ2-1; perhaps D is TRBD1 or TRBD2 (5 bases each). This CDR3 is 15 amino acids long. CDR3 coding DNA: TGCGCCAGCAGCTTATGGGGGAGCTCCTACAATGAGCAGTTCTTC. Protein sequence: CASSLWGSSYNEQFF.

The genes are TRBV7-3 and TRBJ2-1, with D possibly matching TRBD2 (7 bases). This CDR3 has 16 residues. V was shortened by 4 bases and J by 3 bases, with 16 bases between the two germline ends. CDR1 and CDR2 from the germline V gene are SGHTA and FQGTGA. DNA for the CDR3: TGTGCCAGCAGCTCCCTAGGGGGGGAGGACTACAATGAGCAGTTCTTC. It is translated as CASSSLGGEDYNEQFF.

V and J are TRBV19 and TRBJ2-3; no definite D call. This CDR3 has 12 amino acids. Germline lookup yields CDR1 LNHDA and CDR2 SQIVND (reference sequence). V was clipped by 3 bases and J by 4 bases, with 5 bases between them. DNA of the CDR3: TGTGCCAGTAGTATGTATTCAGATACGCAGTATTTT. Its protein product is CASSMYSDTQYF.

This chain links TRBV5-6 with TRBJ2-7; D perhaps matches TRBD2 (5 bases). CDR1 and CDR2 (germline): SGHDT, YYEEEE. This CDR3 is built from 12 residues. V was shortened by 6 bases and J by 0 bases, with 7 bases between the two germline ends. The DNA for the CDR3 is TGTGCCAGCACTCGGGGCTCCTACGAGCAGTACTTC. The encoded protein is CASTRGSYEQYF.

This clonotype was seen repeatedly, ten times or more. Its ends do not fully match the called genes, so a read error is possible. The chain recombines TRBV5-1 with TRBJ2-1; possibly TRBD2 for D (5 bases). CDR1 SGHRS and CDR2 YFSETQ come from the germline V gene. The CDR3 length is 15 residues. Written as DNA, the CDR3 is TGTGCCAGCAGCTTGGTAGGGAGCTCCTACAATGAGCAGTTCTTC. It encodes CASSLVGSSYNEQFF.

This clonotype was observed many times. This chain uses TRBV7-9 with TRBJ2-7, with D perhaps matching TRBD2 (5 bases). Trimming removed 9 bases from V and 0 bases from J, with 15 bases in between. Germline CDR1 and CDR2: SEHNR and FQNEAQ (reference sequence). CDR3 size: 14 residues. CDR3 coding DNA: TGTGCCAGTCAACGGGGATCCGACTCCTACGAGCAGTACTTC. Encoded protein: CASQRGSDSYEQYF.

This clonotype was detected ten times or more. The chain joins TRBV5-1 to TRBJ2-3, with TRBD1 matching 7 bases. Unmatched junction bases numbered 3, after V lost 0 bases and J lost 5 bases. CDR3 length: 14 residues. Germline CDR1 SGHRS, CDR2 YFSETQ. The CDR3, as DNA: TGCGCCAGCAGCTTGGGGCAGGGGGAAGATACGCAGTATTTT. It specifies CASSLGQGEDTQYF.

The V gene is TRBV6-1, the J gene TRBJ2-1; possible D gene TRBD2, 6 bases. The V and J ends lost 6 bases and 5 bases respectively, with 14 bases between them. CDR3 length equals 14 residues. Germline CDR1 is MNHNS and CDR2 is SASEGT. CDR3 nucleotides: TGTGCCAGCAGATCGGGAGTGGGGAACAATGAGCAGTTCTTC. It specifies CASRSGVGNNEQFF.

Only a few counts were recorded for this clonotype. CDR3 region: CASRRLVGYNEQFF. For the CDR3, the DNA is TGTGCCAGCAGGCGCCTAGTTGGCTACAATGAGCAGTTCTTC. The chain combines TRBV27 with TRBJ2-1; D is ambiguous. V lost 6 bases to trimming and J lost 3 bases, with 12 bases between them. Looked up from germline, CDR1 is MNHEY and CDR2 is SMNVEV (reference sequence). The CDR3 is made up of 14 amino acids.

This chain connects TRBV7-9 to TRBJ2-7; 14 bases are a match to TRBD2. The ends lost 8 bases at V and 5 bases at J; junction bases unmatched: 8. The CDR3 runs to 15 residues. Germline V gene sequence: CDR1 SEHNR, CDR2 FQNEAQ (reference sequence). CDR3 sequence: CASGGLAGVLDEQYF. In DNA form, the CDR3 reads TGTGCCAGCGGGGGACTAGCGGGAGTTCTCGACGAGCAGTACTTC. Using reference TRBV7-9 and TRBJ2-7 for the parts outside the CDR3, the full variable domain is DTGVSQNPRHKITKRGQNVTFRCDPISEHNRLYWYRQTLGQGPEFLTYFQNEAQLEKSRLLSDRFSAERPKGSFSTLEIQRTEQGDSAMYLCASGGLAGVLDEQYFGPGTRLTVT.

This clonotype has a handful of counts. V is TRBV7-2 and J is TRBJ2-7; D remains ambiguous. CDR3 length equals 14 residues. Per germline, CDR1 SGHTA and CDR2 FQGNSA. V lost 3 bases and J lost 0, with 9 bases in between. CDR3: CASSLMPSSYEQYF. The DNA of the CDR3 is TGTGCCAGCAGCTTGATGCCCAGCTCCTACGAGCAGTACTTC.

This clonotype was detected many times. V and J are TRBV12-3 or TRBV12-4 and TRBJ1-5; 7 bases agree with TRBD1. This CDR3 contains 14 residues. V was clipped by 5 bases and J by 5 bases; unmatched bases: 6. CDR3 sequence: CASSPGTAYQPQHF. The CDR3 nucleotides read TGTGCCAGCAGTCCCGGGACAGCTTATCAGCCCCAGCATTTT.

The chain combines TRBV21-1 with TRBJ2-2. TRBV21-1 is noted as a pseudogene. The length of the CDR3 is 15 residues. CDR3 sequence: CASSKCETHTGELFF. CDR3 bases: TGTGCCAGCAGCAAATGCGAGACACACACCGGGGAGCTGTTTTTT.

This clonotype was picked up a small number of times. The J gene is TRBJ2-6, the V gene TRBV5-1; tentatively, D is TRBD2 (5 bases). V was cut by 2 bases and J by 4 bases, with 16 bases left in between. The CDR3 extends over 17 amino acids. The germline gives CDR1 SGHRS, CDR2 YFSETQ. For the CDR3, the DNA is TGCGCCAGCAGCTTAGTTGTCGCTCCGGGGGGGGCCAACGTCCTGACTTTC. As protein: CASSLVVAPGGANVLTF.

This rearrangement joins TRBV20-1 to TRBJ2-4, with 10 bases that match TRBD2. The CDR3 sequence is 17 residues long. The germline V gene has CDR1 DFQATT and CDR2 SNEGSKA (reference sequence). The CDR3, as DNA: TGCAGCCTAGGGCCTAGCGGGAGAGGGGTCGGCAAAAACATTCAGTACTTC. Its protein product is CSLGPSGRGVGKNIQYF.

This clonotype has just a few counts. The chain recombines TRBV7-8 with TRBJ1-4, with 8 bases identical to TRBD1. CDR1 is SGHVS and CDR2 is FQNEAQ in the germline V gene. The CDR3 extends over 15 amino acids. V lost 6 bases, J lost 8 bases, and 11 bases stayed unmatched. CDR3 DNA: TGTGCCAGCAGGAAAAGGACAGGGAAAGTCGAAAAACTGTTTTTT. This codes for CASRKRTGKVEKLFF. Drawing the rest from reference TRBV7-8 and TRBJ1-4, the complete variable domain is GAGVSQSPRYKVAKRGQDVALRCDPISGHVSLFWYQQALGQGPEFLTYFQNEAQLDKSGLPSDRFFAERPEGSVSTLKIQRTQQEDSAVYLCASRKRTGKVEKLFFGSGTQLSVL.

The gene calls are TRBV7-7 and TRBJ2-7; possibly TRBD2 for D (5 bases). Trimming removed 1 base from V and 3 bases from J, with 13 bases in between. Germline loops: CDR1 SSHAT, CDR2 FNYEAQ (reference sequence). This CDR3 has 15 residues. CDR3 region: CASSLVPAAVYEQYF. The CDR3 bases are TGTGCCAGCAGCTTAGTCCCAGCGGCAGTCTACGAGCAGTACTTC.

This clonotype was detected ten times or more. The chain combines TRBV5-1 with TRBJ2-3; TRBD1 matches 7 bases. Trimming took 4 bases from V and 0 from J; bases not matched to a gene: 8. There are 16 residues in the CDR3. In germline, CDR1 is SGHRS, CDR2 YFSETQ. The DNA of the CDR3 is TGCGCCAGCAGCGTCGGGACAGCCCGTAGCACAGATACGCAGTATTTT. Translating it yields CASSVGTARSTDTQYF.

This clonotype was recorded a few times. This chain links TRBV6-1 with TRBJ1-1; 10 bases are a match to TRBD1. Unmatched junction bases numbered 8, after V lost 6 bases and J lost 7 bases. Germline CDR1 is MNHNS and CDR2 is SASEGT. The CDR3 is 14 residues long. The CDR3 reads CASSPGQGWIEAFF. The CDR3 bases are TGTGCCAGCAGCCCGGGACAGGGGTGGATTGAAGCTTTCTTT.

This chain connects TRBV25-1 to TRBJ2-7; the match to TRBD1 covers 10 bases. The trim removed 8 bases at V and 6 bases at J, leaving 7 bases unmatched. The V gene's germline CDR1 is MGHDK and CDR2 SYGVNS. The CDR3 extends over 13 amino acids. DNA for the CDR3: TGTGCCAGCTGGCCGGGACAGGGGATCGAGCAGTACTTC. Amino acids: CASWPGQGIEQYF.

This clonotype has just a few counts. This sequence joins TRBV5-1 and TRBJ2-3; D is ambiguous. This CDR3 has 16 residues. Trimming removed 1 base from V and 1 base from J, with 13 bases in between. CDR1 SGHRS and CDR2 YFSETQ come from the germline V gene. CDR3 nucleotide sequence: TGCGCCAGCAGCTTGACGCAGTTATCCCGCACAGATACGCAGTATTTT. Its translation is CASSLTQLSRTDTQYF.

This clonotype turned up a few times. CDR3 in amino acids: CASSLSGPVRWETQYF. CDR3 DNA sequence: TGTGCCAGCAGCTTATCAGGACCCGTGAGATGGGAGACCCAGTACTTC. V gene TRBV7-8 combines with J gene TRBJ2-5, with D unresolved. Germline CDR1 is SGHVS and CDR2 is FQNEAQ. With 2 bases removed from V and 5 bases from J, the gap between germline ends came to 18 bases. The CDR3 extends over 16 amino acids.

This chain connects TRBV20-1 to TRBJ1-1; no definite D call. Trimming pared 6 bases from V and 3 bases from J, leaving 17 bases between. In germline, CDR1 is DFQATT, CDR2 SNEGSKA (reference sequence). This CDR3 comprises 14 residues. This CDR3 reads CSARGGYSYTEAFF. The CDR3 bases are TGCAGTGCCCGCGGCGGCTACTCGTACACTGAAGCTTTCTTT.